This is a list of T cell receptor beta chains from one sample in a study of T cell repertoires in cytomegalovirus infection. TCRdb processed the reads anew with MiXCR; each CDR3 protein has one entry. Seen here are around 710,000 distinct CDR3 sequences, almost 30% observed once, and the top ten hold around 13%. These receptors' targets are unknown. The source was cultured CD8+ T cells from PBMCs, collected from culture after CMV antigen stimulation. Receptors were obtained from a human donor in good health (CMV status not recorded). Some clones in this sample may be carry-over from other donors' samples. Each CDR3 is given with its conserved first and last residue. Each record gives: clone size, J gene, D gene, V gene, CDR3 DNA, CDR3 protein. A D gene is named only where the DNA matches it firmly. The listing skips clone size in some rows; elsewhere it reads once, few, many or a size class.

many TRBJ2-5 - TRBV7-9 TGTGCCAGCAGCTTACATGCGCGCCCGGGGGAAGAGACCCAGTACTTC CASSLHARPGEETQYF
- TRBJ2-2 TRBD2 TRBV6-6 TGTGCCAGCAGTACAGGACTAGCGGGGGGAACACTGAACACCGGGGAGCTGTTTTTT CASSTGLAGGTLNTGELFF
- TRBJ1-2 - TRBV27 TGTGCCAGCAGTTTATATCCCAGACAGGCAGGTGCGGATGGCTACACCTTC CASSLYPRQAGADGYTF
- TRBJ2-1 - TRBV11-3 TGTGCCAGCAGCCCCCCGGGATCCGGGTACAATGAGCAGTTCTTC CASSPPGSGYNEQFF
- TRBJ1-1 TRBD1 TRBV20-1 TGCAGTGCTAGAGAACCCAGGGACAGGCGGAAGAACACTGAAGCTTTCTTT CSAREPRDRRKNTEAFF
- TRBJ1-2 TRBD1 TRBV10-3 TGTGCCACCCGAGGACAGGGAAGGTGGAGGGGCTATGGCTACACCTTC CATRGQGRWRGYGYTF
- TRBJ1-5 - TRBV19 TGTGCCAGTAGTATAGTCCGAGGGACATTGTATAGCAATCAGCCCCAGCATTTT CASSIVRGTLYSNQPQHF
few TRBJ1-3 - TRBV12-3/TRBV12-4 TGTGCCAGCAGTCCGGGGTCCCTCTCTGGAAACACCATATATTTT CASSPGSLSGNTIYF
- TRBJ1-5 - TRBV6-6 TGTGCCAGCAACGACCCCCCGGGAATATTAAATCAGCCCCAGCATTTT CASNDPPGILNQPQHF
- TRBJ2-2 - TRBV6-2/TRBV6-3 TGTGCCAGCAGTGGCGAGACAAACACCGGGGAGCTGTTTTTT CASSGETNTGELFF
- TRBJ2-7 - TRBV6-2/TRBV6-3 TGTGCCAGCAGTTACACGGCGACCTCCTACGAGCAGTACTTC CASSYTATSYEQYF
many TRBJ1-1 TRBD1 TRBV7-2 TGTGCCAGCAGCTTAGGAACAGGGGTGGACACTGAAGCTTTCTTT CASSLGTGVDTEAFF
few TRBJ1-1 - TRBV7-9 TGTGCCAGCAGCCAAGACCCGGGATTTGTTGTAGCTTTCTTT CASSQDPGFVVAFF
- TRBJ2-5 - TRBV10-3 - CATSAPAGGLETQYF
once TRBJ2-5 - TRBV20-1 TGCAGTGCTAGACCGCGGGGTGGTGAGACCCAGTACTTC CSARPRGGETQYF
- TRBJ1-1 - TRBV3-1 TGTGCCAGCAGCCAGGGTTTGGGGATCACTGAAGCTTTCTTT CASSQGLGITEAFF
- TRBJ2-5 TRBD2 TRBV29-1 TGCAGCGTTGAGTCTAGCGGGGGCCCCATGTACCAAGAGACCCAGTACTTC CSVESSGGPMYQETQYF
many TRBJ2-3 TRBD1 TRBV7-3 TGTGCCAGCAGCGTCACAGGGGGCAGCACAGATACGCAGTATTTT CASSVTGGSTDTQYF
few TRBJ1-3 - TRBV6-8 TGTGCCAGCAGTAGTACAGGGAGCGGTGTCGGCACCATATATTTT CASSSTGSGVGTIYF
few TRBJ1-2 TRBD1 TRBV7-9 TGTGCCAGCAGCGCAACAGGGGGCCCAGTCGTCGGCTACACCTTC CASSATGGPVVGYTF
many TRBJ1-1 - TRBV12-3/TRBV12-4 TGTGCCAGCCGCTTGTCCGAAAACACTGAAGCTTTCTTT CASRLSENTEAFF
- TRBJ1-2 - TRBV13 TGTGCCAGCAGCTCCCGGGGGGGAAACTTATATGGCTACACCTTC CASSSRGGNLYGYTF
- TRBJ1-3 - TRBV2 TGTGCCAGCAGTGACGGGGGTTCCACCCCCTCTGGAAACACCATATATTTT CASSDGGSTPSGNTIYF
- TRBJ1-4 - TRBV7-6 TGTGCCAGCAGCTTTCCTTCCTCGGCCGACGGGAAACTGTTTTTT CASSFPSSADGKLFF
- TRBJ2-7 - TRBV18 TGTGCCAGCTCTCCCCAGAGGTTTCAGGGTGAGCAGTACTTC CASSPQRFQGEQYF
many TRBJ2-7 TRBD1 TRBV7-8 TGTGCCAGCAGCTTAGTACAGGGGGTCCACGAGCAGTACTTC CASSLVQGVHEQYF
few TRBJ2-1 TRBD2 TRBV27 TGTGCCAGCAGGATTAGCGGGGGCCCTTACAATGAGCAGTTCTTC CASRISGGPYNEQFF
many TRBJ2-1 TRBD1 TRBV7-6 TGTGCCAGCAGCTTGGGACAGGCTGGGCTCGGTGGCAATGAGCAGTTCTTC CASSLGQAGLGGNEQFF
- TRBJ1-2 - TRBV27 TGTGCCAGCAGTTGGGTCGGGGCCTCCCCTCTTAGCTACACCTTC CASSWVGASPLSYTF
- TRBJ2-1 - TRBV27 TGTGCCAGCAGTTTCCGGGACCGGGATGAGCAGTTCTTC CASSFRDRDEQFF
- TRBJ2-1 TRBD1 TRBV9 TGTGCCAGCAGCGTTGACAGGGGTTTTTCCAATGAGCAGTTCTTC CASSVDRGFSNEQFF
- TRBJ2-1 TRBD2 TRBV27 TGTGCCAGCACCCTTCTGACGGGGGGGCCTAGGACGTCCGAGCAGTTCTTC CASTLLTGGPRTSEQFF
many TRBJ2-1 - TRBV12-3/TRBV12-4 TGTGCCAGCAGTTTAGCGGTCAGGGTTGAGCAGTTCTTC CASSLAVRVEQFF
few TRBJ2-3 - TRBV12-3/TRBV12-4 TGTGCCAGCAGTTCCCCGAGTCCAGATACGCAGTATTTT CASSSPSPDTQYF
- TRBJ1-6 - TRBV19 TGTGCCAGTACCCGGTGGAGGGAAGGGAGCTCACCCCTCCACTTT CASTRWREGSSPLHF
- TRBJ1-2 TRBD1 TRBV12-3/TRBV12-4 TGTGCCAGCAGCTCGGACAGGTCTTATGGCTACACCTTC CASSSDRSYGYTF